Listed below are T cell receptor beta chains from one sample, sequenced in a study of CD8+ T cells in alopecia areata. Produced via immunoSEQ multiplex PCR; TCRdb's table is partial and in-frame only. The sample has 200,000 or so clones; around 43% are singletons. This material consisted of CD4+ T cells sorted from blood, taken around week 37, from a patient treated with tofacitinib. The receptors were sampled from a human donor with alopecia areata. The CDR3 runs from the conserved cysteine through the conserved F or W. Fields, in order: V gene, clone size, D gene, J gene, CDR3 protein, CDR3 DNA. D genes are given only for firm matches. Size is stated for part of the rows, as once, few or many counts, or as a class when the clone is expanded.

v_gene: TRBV27; abundance: NA; d_gene: TRBD2; j_gene: TRBJ2-7; CDR3aa: CASRSGVNYEQYF; CDR3nt: TGTGCCAGCCGCAGCGGGGTAAACTACGAGCAGTACTTC
v_gene: TRBV30; abundance: NA; d_gene: NA; j_gene: TRBJ1-5; CDR3aa: CAWSGFERNQPQHF; CDR3nt: TGTGCCTGGTCAGGGTTTGAGCGCAATCAGCCCCAGCATTTT
v_gene: TRBV29-1; abundance: once; d_gene: NA; j_gene: TRBJ1-1; CDR3aa: CSVVNTEAFF; CDR3nt: TGCAGCGTGGTGAACACTGAAGCTTTCTTT
v_gene: TRBV5-1; abundance: NA; d_gene: NA; j_gene: TRBJ2-7; CDR3aa: CASSFGYEQYF; CDR3nt: TGCGCCAGCAGCTTCGGGTACGAGCAGTACTTC
v_gene: TRBV23-1; abundance: NA; d_gene: NA; j_gene: TRBJ2-4; CDR3aa: CASSSPPGRGDRRPPAKNIQYF; CDR3nt: TGCGCCAGCAGTTCACCTCCGGGCCGCGGTGACAGGCGCCCCCCGGCCAAAAACATTCAGTACTTC
v_gene: TRBV5-1; abundance: NA; d_gene: NA; j_gene: TRBJ2-1; CDR3aa: CASSFRDPSIDEQFF; CDR3nt: TGCGCCAGCAGCTTTCGAGACCCTAGTATTGATGAGCAGTTCTTC
v_gene: TRBV25-1; abundance: NA; d_gene: TRBD1; j_gene: TRBJ1-4; CDR3aa: CASSEGWDRGHEKLFF; CDR3nt: TGTGCCAGCAGTGAAGGGTGGGACAGGGGGCATGAAAAACTGTTTTTT
v_gene: TRBV27; abundance: NA; d_gene: TRBD1; j_gene: TRBJ1-2; CDR3aa: CASSFQGGYGYTF; CDR3nt: TGTGCCAGCAGTTTTCAGGGGGGCTATGGCTACACCTTC
v_gene: TRBV30; abundance: NA; d_gene: NA; j_gene: TRBJ2-5; CDR3aa: CAWTQKETQYF; CDR3nt: TGTGCCTGGACTCAGAAAGAGACCCAGTACTTC
v_gene: TRBV29-1; abundance: few; d_gene: TRBD1; j_gene: TRBJ1-1; CDR3aa: CSVTTGQGNTEAFF; CDR3nt: TGCAGCGTGACCACGGGACAGGGGAACACTGAAGCTTTCTTT
v_gene: TRBV29-1; abundance: NA; d_gene: NA; j_gene: TRBJ1-6; CDR3aa: CSVEESPGSPLHF; CDR3nt: TGCAGCGTTGAAGAGAGCCCGGGTTCACCCCTCCACTTT
v_gene: TRBV6-5; abundance: few; d_gene: NA; j_gene: TRBJ2-1; CDR3aa: CASRLNRVDNEQFF; CDR3nt: TGTGCCAGCAGGTTGAATAGGGTCGACAATGAGCAGTTCTTC
v_gene: TRBV29-1; abundance: NA; d_gene: NA; j_gene: TRBJ1-1; CDR3aa: CSAKQPISMNTEAFF; CDR3nt: TGCAGCGCTAAACAACCGATCTCAATGAACACTGAAGCTTTCTTT
v_gene: TRBV29-1; abundance: few; d_gene: NA; j_gene: TRBJ2-5; CDR3aa: CSVAETEAAQYF; CDR3nt: TGCAGCGTTGCGGAAACTGAGGCCGCCCAGTACTTC
v_gene: TRBV29-1; abundance: NA; d_gene: NA; j_gene: TRBJ2-3; CDR3aa: CSVAPGSSTDTQYF; CDR3nt: TGCAGCGTTGCACCGGGGTCTAGCACAGATACGCAGTATTTT
v_gene: TRBV5-1; abundance: few; d_gene: TRBD2; j_gene: TRBJ2-3; CDR3aa: CASSPAGAGDTQYF; CDR3nt: TGCGCCAGCAGCCCCGCGGGAGCAGGGGATACGCAGTATTTT
v_gene: TRBV5-1; abundance: once; d_gene: NA; j_gene: TRBJ2-7; CDR3aa: CASSRVGGSYEQYF; CDR3nt: TGCGCCAGCAGCAGGGTGGGGGGCTCCTACGAGCAGTACTTC
v_gene: TRBV6-5; abundance: NA; d_gene: NA; j_gene: TRBJ1-2; CDR3aa: CASSLLGPTPYGYTF; CDR3nt: TGTGCCAGCAGCCTCCTTGGACCTACCCCCTATGGCTACACCTTC
v_gene: TRBV13; abundance: NA; d_gene: TRBD2; j_gene: TRBJ2-7; CDR3aa: CASSLGGTSGTTSYEQYF; CDR3nt: TGTGCCAGCAGCTTAGGAGGGACTAGCGGAACAACCTCCTACGAGCAGTACTTC
v_gene: TRBV29-1; abundance: NA; d_gene: TRBD1; j_gene: TRBJ1-2; CDR3aa: CSVRQGNYGYTF; CDR3nt: TGCAGCGTGCGACAGGGGAACTATGGCTACACCTTC
v_gene: TRBV29-1; abundance: NA; d_gene: NA; j_gene: TRBJ2-7; CDR3aa: CSVGTSGYEQYF; CDR3nt: TGCAGCGTTGGTACTTCTGGGTACGAGCAGTACTTC
v_gene: TRBV25-1; abundance: NA; d_gene: NA; j_gene: TRBJ2-5; CDR3aa: CASSELGAGQETQYF; CDR3nt: TGTGCCAGCAGTGAATTGGGGGCCGGTCAAGAGACCCAGTACTTC
v_gene: TRBV5-1; abundance: NA; d_gene: TRBD2; j_gene: TRBJ2-4; CDR3aa: CASRRAGGSDNIQYF; CDR3nt: TGCGCCAGCAGACGAGCGGGAGGTTCCGACAACATTCAGTACTTC
v_gene: TRBV30; abundance: NA; d_gene: NA; j_gene: TRBJ1-5; CDR3aa: CAWSIGAQPQHF; CDR3nt: TGTGCCTGGAGTATAGGAGCTCAGCCCCAGCATTTT
v_gene: TRBV7-2; abundance: few; d_gene: NA; j_gene: TRBJ2-2; CDR3aa: CASSLDWGHGELFF; CDR3nt: TGTGCCAGCAGCTTAGATTGGGGGCATGGGGAGCTGTTTTTT
v_gene: TRBV11-2; abundance: NA; d_gene: NA; j_gene: TRBJ2-3; CDR3aa: CASSFPLTDTQYF; CDR3nt: TGTGCCAGCAGCTTCCCCCTTACGGATACGCAGTATTTT
v_gene: TRBV7-8; abundance: NA; d_gene: NA; j_gene: TRBJ2-5; CDR3aa: CASTPEARETQYF; CDR3nt: TGTGCCAGCACCCCCGAGGCCAGGGAGACCCAGTACTTC
v_gene: TRBV29-1; abundance: NA; d_gene: NA; j_gene: TRBJ2-7; CDR3aa: CSVVGTLTSEQYF; CDR3nt: TGCAGCGTTGTGGGGACCCTAACATCCGAGCAGTACTTC
v_gene: TRBV5-1; abundance: NA; d_gene: TRBD1; j_gene: TRBJ1-1; CDR3aa: CASSLRQGTEAFF; CDR3nt: TGCGCCAGCAGCTTGCGACAGGGGACTGAAGCTTTCTTT
v_gene: TRBV2; abundance: NA; d_gene: NA; j_gene: TRBJ2-3; CDR3aa: CASSDWSDTQYF; CDR3nt: TGTGCCAGCAGTGATTGGTCAGATACGCAGTATTTT
v_gene: TRBV15; abundance: NA; d_gene: TRBD2; j_gene: TRBJ2-7; CDR3aa: CATSRGPAGRGEQYF; CDR3nt: TGTGCCACCAGCAGAGGACCAGCGGGACGAGGCGAGCAGTACTTC
v_gene: TRBV6-6; abundance: NA; d_gene: NA; j_gene: TRBJ2-5; CDR3aa: CASSYFTQGIHF; CDR3nt: TGTGCCAGCAGTTACTTTACTCAGGGGATCCACTTC
v_gene: TRBV7-9; abundance: NA; d_gene: TRBD1; j_gene: TRBJ2-4; CDR3aa: CASSPWTGGTKNIQYF; CDR3nt: TGTGCCAGCAGCCCCTGGACAGGGGGAACCAAAAACATTCAGTACTTC
v_gene: TRBV7-2; abundance: NA; d_gene: NA; j_gene: TRBJ2-3; CDR3aa: CASQLGGTDTQYF; CDR3nt: TGTGCCAGTCAGTTGGGGGGCACAGATACGCAGTATTTT
v_gene: TRBV29-1; abundance: few; d_gene: NA; j_gene: TRBJ2-1; CDR3aa: CSAASSYNEQFF; CDR3nt: TGCAGCGCTGCTAGCTCCTACAATGAGCAGTTCTTC
v_gene: TRBV7-8; abundance: few; d_gene: NA; j_gene: TRBJ2-3; CDR3aa: CASSGRDRQVTDTQYF; CDR3nt: TGTGCCAGCAGCGGCCGCGACAGACAAGTCACAGATACGCAGTATTTT
v_gene: TRBV18; abundance: NA; d_gene: NA; j_gene: TRBJ1-2; CDR3aa: CASSRTAGYGYTF; CDR3nt: TGTGCCAGCTCACGGACAGCCGGCTATGGCTACACCTTC
v_gene: TRBV11-2; abundance: NA; d_gene: NA; j_gene: TRBJ2-7; CDR3aa: CASSPTLEGEQYF; CDR3nt: TGTGCCAGCAGCCCTACATTGGAAGGCGAGCAGTACTTC
v_gene: TRBV5-1; abundance: NA; d_gene: NA; j_gene: TRBJ2-5; CDR3aa: CASSSLVGVPETQYF; CDR3nt: TGCGCCAGCAGCTCCCTAGTGGGAGTCCCAGAGACCCAGTACTTC